This T cell receptor (beta chain) was captured in a study of T cells expressing NK-cell markers. Study summary: Seven sequenced donors out of eight were HCMV-seropositive, one seronegative.

TCRdb reprocessed the 5' RACE reads and reports one entry per CDR3 protein, with no DNA. The sample totals about 430,000 distinct CDR3 sequences. Sequencing used blood T cells: a sorted CD56 or NKG2C T cell subset, CD4+ or CD8+ T cells, or bulk PBMC T cells (not recorded which). The sequence was obtained from a woman aged 45-59 years in good health.

The CDR3: CSVWVSTDTQYF. V and J are TRBV29-1 and TRBJ2-3. The CDR3 consists of 12 residues. Germline values: CDR1 SQVTM, CDR2 ANQGSEA.